Here is one T cell receptor (beta chain) with its context. This CDR3 spans 13 amino acids. The junction had 3 bases not matched to a gene; V was cut back by 5 bases and J by 4 bases. The germline V gene has CDR1 SEHNR and CDR2 FQNEAQ (reference sequence). Using immunoSEQ multiplex PCR, the repertoire was profiled, and TCRdb retains in-frame clones only, with some absent. The sample comprises 260,000 or so clones, approximately 80% of which are singletons, and about 4.5% rests with the top ten. This entry comes from a study of blood T cell repertoires in COVID-19. Sequences were obtained from peripheral blood. The receptor was derived from a woman aged 70-85 years with acute or convalescent COVID-19. The rearrangement joins TRBV7-9 to TRBJ1-1; 8 bases match TRBD1. The CDR3 loop reads CASSPQGATEAFF. Here the CDR3 DNA reads TGTGCCAGCAGCCCGCAGGGGGCCACTGAAGCTTTCTTT.